Listed below are T cell receptor beta chains from one sample, sequenced in a study of shared clonotypes between healthy human individuals. Clones were read by immunoSEQ multiplex PCR, and TCRdb kept only the in-frame ones, dropping some. The sample has some 1.5 million clones, roughly 96% seen once; the top ten hold roughly 1.2%. Material: naive CD4+ T cells sorted from blood. The receptors derive from a man in his thirties or forties in good health. CDR3s include the opening cysteine and the closing phenylalanine or tryptophan.

J: TRBJ2-3
V: TRBV5-6
CDR3: CASSLVTGAYTDTQYF

J: TRBJ1-1
V: TRBV15
CDR3: CATSRVTVNTEAFF

J: TRBJ2-2
V: TRBV5-4
CDR3: CASSPTGLNTGELFF

J: TRBJ2-7
V: TRBV28
CDR3: CASRKTSDYEQYF

J: TRBJ2-7
V: TRBV9
CDR3: CASNEGQSSYEQYF

J: TRBJ2-1
V: TRBV27
CDR3: CASSLFFTPLSYNEQFF

J: TRBJ1-3
V: TRBV7-2
CDR3: CASSRWSPSGNTIYF

J: TRBJ2-2
V: TRBV9
CDR3: CASSVGGSPGELFF

J: TRBJ1-3
V: TRBV27
CDR3: CASSSPGNTIYF

J: TRBJ2-2
V: TRBV6-1
CDR3: CASSELTQGTGELFF

J: TRBJ1-3
V: TRBV30
CDR3: CAAATFSGNTIYF

J: TRBJ2-5
V: TRBV19
CDR3: CASSPRTSGVQETQYF

J: TRBJ2-2
V: TRBV5-4
CDR3: CASSSADRGRTPGELFF

J: TRBJ2-7
V: TRBV28
CDR3: CASRSTGSYEQYF

J: TRBJ2-7
V: TRBV15
CDR3: CADSGDSGVPYEQYF

J: TRBJ1-4
V: TRBV5-4
CDR3: CASSLEAGGGKLFF

J: TRBJ2-2
V: TRBV6-5
CDR3: CASSYLGLGHGGELFF

J: TRBJ2-1
V: TRBV10-2
CDR3: CASSEQYNEQFF

J: TRBJ2-3
V: TRBV19
CDR3: CASSIGYHTDTQYF

J: TRBJ2-3
V: TRBV5-1
CDR3: CASSPKGTDTQYF

J: TRBJ1-5
V: TRBV19
CDR3: CASSMTGDSNQPQHF

J: TRBJ2-7
V: TRBV9
CDR3: CASSPGARGSTEQYF

J: TRBJ1-2
V: TRBV5-5
CDR3: CASSVDPGANYGYTF

J: TRBJ1-2
V: TRBV6-5
CDR3: CASSYFGQGFAYGYTF

J: TRBJ2-2
V: TRBV6-1
CDR3: CASSVGRVGGELFF

J: TRBJ2-7
V: TRBV11-2
CDR3: CAIGNYEQYF

J: TRBJ1-1
V: TRBV5-6
CDR3: CASSLERNTEAFF

J: TRBJ2-1
V: TRBV7-6
CDR3: CASSLSPTSRGNEQFF

J: TRBJ2-1
V: TRBV10-1
CDR3: CASSARGNEQFF

J: TRBJ2-1
V: TRBV10-2
CDR3: CASSDRSGSSYNEQFF

J: TRBJ2-4
V: TRBV6-4
CDR3: CASTYRTSGRGKNKNIQYF

J: TRBJ2-3
V: TRBV27
CDR3: CASSLRLAGGTNTQYF

J: TRBJ2-5
V: TRBV18
CDR3: CASSPLGQARETQYF